Below are 28 T cell receptor beta chains sequenced from a single sample in a study of blood T cell repertoires in COVID-19. Profiling relied on immunoSEQ multiplex PCR, and the TCRdb table lists in-frame clones only, not all of them. The table lists approximately 72,000 clones, roughly 89% of them singletons. Sequencing input: peripheral blood. The receptor source for this set is a man aged 60-69 years with acute or convalescent COVID-19.

This clone was seen more than once but under ten times. This chain connects TRBV7-2 to TRBJ2-2, with D perhaps TRBD1 (6 bases). CDR3 length: 16 amino acids. Germline V gene data show CDR1 as SGHTA and CDR2 as FQGNSA. Trimming pared 6 bases from V and 5 bases from J, leaving 19 bases between. CDR3 residues: CASSYQTGTRTGELFF. The DNA of the CDR3 is TGTGCCAGCAGTTACCAGACCGGGACACGTACCGGGGAGCTGTTTTTT.

The genes are TRBV19 and TRBJ1-6, with D maybe TRBD1 (6 bases). V was shortened by 5 bases and J by 0 bases, with 11 bases between the two germline ends. The CDR3 has 16 residues. Germline CDR1 LNHDA, CDR2 SQIVND (reference sequence). CDR3 DNA: TGTGCCAGTAGTTACAGGGCCGGCTCCTATAATTCACCCCTCCACTTT. This codes for CASSYRAGSYNSPLHF.

This rearrangement joins TRBV2 to TRBJ1-5; 10 positions agree with TRBD1. Germline V CDR1 and CDR2: SNHLY, FYNNEI. The V gene end was trimmed by 5 bases and the J gene end by 7 bases; junction bases not matched to a gene: 8. The CDR3 length is 15 residues. CDR3 DNA sequence: TGTGCCAGCAGTACGACAGGGGGCGGTGGACAGCCCCAGCATTTT. Protein: CASSTTGGGGQPQHF.

The V gene is TRBV3-1 (or the pseudogene TRBV3-2), the J gene TRBJ1-1; D gene ambiguous. Germline V gene lookup returns CDR1 LGHDT and CDR2 YNNKEL (reference sequence). Trimming pared 3 bases from V and 1 base from J, leaving 12 bases between. The CDR3 runs to 15 residues. CDR3 nucleotides: TGTGCCAGCAGCCAGCGGGGAACTGGGAACACTGAAGCTTTCTTT. Its translation is CASSQRGTGNTEAFF.

V and J are TRBV24-1 and TRBJ2-1; D may be TRBD2 (5 bases). Per germline, CDR1 KGHDR and CDR2 SFDVKD. The length of the CDR3 is 16 residues. V lost 11 bases to trimming and J lost 0 bases, with 19 bases between them. CDR3: CAILRTGKSSYNEQFF. The CDR3 DNA is TGTGCCATCCTTCGGACGGGGAAAAGCTCCTACAATGAGCAGTTCTTC.

The V and J genes are TRBV10-1 and TRBJ1-4, with 11 bases that match TRBD1. V shed 5 bases and J 1 base; nucleotides not matched to a gene: 3. CDR1 and CDR2 from the germline V gene are WNHNN and SYGVQD (reference sequence). The CDR3 contains 16 residues. CDR3 sequence reads: CASSSGTGGTNEKLFF. As DNA, the CDR3 is TGCGCCAGCAGTTCCGGGACAGGGGGAACTAATGAAAAACTGTTTTTT.

The V call is TRBV5-1, the J call TRBJ1-1; D is uncertain. With 2 bases removed from V and 7 bases from J, the gap between germline ends came to 12 bases. Germline CDR1 and CDR2: SGHRS and YFSETQ. The length of the CDR3 is 13 residues. The CDR3 DNA reads TGCGCCAGCAGCTTTGGAGGTACCGGTGAAGCTTTCTTT. Translation: CASSFGGTGEAFF.

The chain is built from TRBV5-6 and TRBJ2-5, with D perhaps matching TRBD1 (6 bases). The CDR3 runs 17 residues. Trimming left V 3 bases short and J 2 bases short, with 20 bases between. Germline V gives CDR1 SGHDT, CDR2 YYEEEE. The CDR3 nucleotides read TGTGCCAGCAGCTCCGGTATGGGACACAACTCGCAAGAGACCCAGTACTTC. Translation gives CASSSGMGHNSQETQYF.

The chain uses TRBV10-1 and TRBJ1-6; D unclear. The length of the CDR3 is 15 residues. V was clipped by 3 bases and J by 6 bases, with 12 bases between them. Germline V CDR1 and CDR2: WNHNN, SYGVQD (reference sequence). The CDR3 is CASSEDGSGNSPLHF. As DNA, the CDR3 is TGCGCCAGCAGTGAAGACGGGTCCGGTAATTCACCCCTCCACTTT.

In its sample, this clone was seen once. V and J are TRBV27 and TRBJ1-5, with 7 bases aligning to TRBD1. The length of the CDR3 is 13 residues. V shed 3 bases, J shed 5 bases, and the junction held 1 base outside the gene matches. Per germline, CDR1 MNHEY and CDR2 SMNVEV (reference sequence). The CDR3 coding sequence is TGTGCCAGCAGTTTGACAGGGTATCAGCCCCAGCATTTT. It codes for CASSLTGYQPQHF.

The chain joins TRBV5-1 to TRBJ2-1, with D perhaps TRBD2 (6 bases). Germline V CDR1 and CDR2: SGHRS, YFSETQ. The length of the CDR3 is 14 residues. With 4 bases removed from V and 6 bases from J, the gap between germline ends came to 14 bases. Here the CDR3 reads CASSHWLGGNEQFF. CDR3 sequence (DNA): TGCGCCAGCAGCCACTGGTTGGGAGGCAATGAGCAGTTCTTC.

The J gene is TRBJ1-6, the V gene TRBV2; D is unclear. Between the trimmed V and J ends, which lost 0 bases and 7 bases, there was a span of 7 bases. Germline V CDR1 and CDR2: SNHLY, FYNNEI. This CDR3 is 14 amino acids long. CDR3 amino acids: CASSEARSNSPLHF. In nucleotides, the CDR3 is TGTGCCAGCAGTGAAGCCAGATCCAATTCACCCCTCCACTTT.

This clone occurred once. CDR3 sequence reads: CASSLEGGNTEAFF. The DNA for the CDR3 is TGCGCCAGCAGCTTGGAAGGAGGGAACACTGAAGCTTTCTTT. V gene TRBV5-1 combines with J gene TRBJ1-1; D remains ambiguous. The CDR3 has 14 residues. CDR1 and CDR2 from the germline V gene are SGHRS and YFSETQ. The V and J ends lost 0 bases and 1 base respectively, with 7 bases between them.

The CDR3 loop is CASSRPETGGVYGYEQYF. As DNA, the CDR3 is TGCGCCAGCAGCCGTCCGGAGACAGGGGGCGTCTACGGCTACGAGCAGTACTTC. The V and J genes are TRBV5-1 and TRBJ2-7, with 10 bases matching TRBD1. The ends lost 4 bases at V and 3 bases at J; junction bases unmatched: 16. This CDR3 spans 18 amino acids. Per germline, CDR1 SGHRS and CDR2 YFSETQ.

The chain links TRBV7-2 to TRBJ1-4; 10 positions agree with TRBD1. The CDR3 length is 15 residues. Germline values: CDR1 SGHTA, CDR2 FQGNSA. The J segment lost 7 bases and the V segment lost 1 base, leaving 3 bases of the junction unmatched. The CDR3 DNA reads as TGTGCCAGCAGCTTAGGACAGGGGGCCGGTGAAAAACTGTTTTTT. Protein sequence: CASSLGQGAGEKLFF.

The CDR3 loop reads CASSRDSYNEQFF. DNA for the CDR3: TGTGCCAGCAGCCGGGACTCCTACAATGAGCAGTTCTTC. This chain uses TRBV2 with TRBJ2-1; tentative D call: TRBD2 (5 bases). CDR1 is SNHLY, CDR2 FYNNEI, per germline. The V end was cut by 6 bases, the J end by 0 bases, with 6 bases between. This CDR3 has 13 residues.

In this sample, this clone turned up a few times. The chain employs TRBV19 and TRBJ1-6; 8 bases are shared with TRBD1. Germline loops: CDR1 LNHDA, CDR2 SQIVND (reference sequence). V shed 5 bases and J 7 bases; nucleotides not matched to a gene: 7. This CDR3 has 15 residues. CDR3 residues: CASSAYRGMNSPLHF. CDR3 nucleotide sequence: TGTGCCAGTAGTGCCTACAGGGGGATGAATTCACCCCTCCACTTT.

The chain employs TRBV3-1 (or the pseudogene TRBV3-2) and TRBJ2-7; 8 bases align to TRBD1. The CDR3 runs to 14 residues. The germline CDR1 and CDR2 sequences are LGHDT and YNNKEL (reference sequence). J was trimmed by 2 bases and V by 4 bases; bases with no gene match: 4. CDR3 region: CASSPRTGTYEQYF. As DNA, the CDR3 is TGTGCCAGCAGCCCCCGGACAGGGACCTACGAGCAGTACTTC.

The gene calls are TRBV7-9 and TRBJ2-7, with TRBD1 identical over 9 bases. The V segment lost 2 bases and the J segment 1 base; nucleotides outside the gene matches: 6. Germline-derived CDR1 and CDR2 are SEHNR and FQNEAQ (reference sequence). There are 16 residues in the CDR3. In DNA, the CDR3 is TGTGCCAGCAGCTTACGGGGACAGGGCCTATCCTACGAGCAGTACTTC. Translating gives CASSLRGQGLSYEQYF. Looking up the rest from reference TRBV7-9 and TRBJ2-7 gives the full variable domain: DTGVSQNPRHKITKRGQNVTFRCDPISEHNRLYWYRQTLGQGPEFLTYFQNEAQLEKSRLLSDRFSAERPKGSFSTLEIQRTEQGDSAMYLCASSLRGQGLSYEQYFGPGTRLTVT.

CDR3: CASSLAEGELFF. In DNA form, the CDR3 reads TGTGCCAGCAGTCTTGCGGAGGGGGAGCTGTTTTTT. The chain employs TRBV12-3 or TRBV12-4 and TRBJ2-2, with D unclear. CDR3 size: 12 residues. Trimming stripped 5 bases from V and 8 bases from J, with 9 bases between.

The J gene is TRBJ1-4, the V gene TRBV13; tentative D call: TRBD1 (6 bases). Between the trimmed V and J ends, which lost 4 bases and 5 bases, there was a span of 11 bases. Germline V gives CDR1 PRHDT, CDR2 FYEKMQ (reference sequence). The CDR3 sequence is 14 residues long. Written as DNA, the CDR3 is TGTGCCAGCAGCTCCCGGACAGTCAATGAAAAACTGTTTTTT. It yields the protein CASSSRTVNEKLFF.

In regard to this clone: The germline gene is not matched at one end of the junction; a read error may be the cause. The CDR3 reads CVSSEGRYQPQHF. The CDR3 DNA follows: TGTGTCAGCAGTGAGGGCAGGTATCAGCCCCAGCATTTT. The rearrangement joins TRBV2 to TRBJ1-5; D not resolved. This CDR3 is 13 amino acids long. Germline lookup yields CDR1 SNHLY and CDR2 FYNNEI.

This clone came up once. The CDR3 region is CAISETGEAVAFF. The DNA of the CDR3 is TGTGCCATCAGTGAGACAGGGGAAGCCGTAGCTTTCTTT. V is TRBV10-3 and J is TRBJ1-1; the match to TRBD1 covers 7 bases. Germline V gene lookup returns CDR1 ENHRY and CDR2 SYGVKD. J was trimmed by 10 bases and V by 2 bases; bases with no gene match: 7. There are 13 residues in the CDR3.

The V gene is TRBV4-1, the J gene TRBJ1-6; D is possibly TRBD1 (5 bases). Trimming left V 0 bases short and J 0 bases short, with 12 bases between. CDR3 length equals 18 residues. Germline V lookup: CDR1 MGHRA, CDR2 YSYEKL. CDR3 in amino acids: CASSQDEAGRSYNSPLHF. Written as DNA, the CDR3 is TGCGCCAGCAGCCAAGATGAGGCAGGGCGCTCCTATAATTCACCCCTCCACTTT.

This chain links TRBV5-4 with TRBJ1-6; D not resolved. V lost 0 bases to trimming and J lost 7 bases, with 5 bases between them. CDR1 and CDR2 from the germline V gene are SGHNT and YYREEE (reference sequence). This CDR3 is 13 amino acids long. CDR3 in DNA: TGTGCCAGCAGCTTGGTCGGGAATTCACCCCTCCACTTT. It translates to CASSLVGNSPLHF.

This clone was observed a few times. V and J are TRBV19 and TRBJ1-1, with no clear D. The CDR3 has 14 amino acids. Deletions cut 5 bases from V and 0 bases from J, with 10 bases between. Germline CDR1 and CDR2: LNHDA and SQIVND (reference sequence). CDR3 sequence (DNA): TGTGCCAGTAGTGGGTCACAGCTGAACACTGAAGCTTTCTTT. It codes for CASSGSQLNTEAFF.

V and J are TRBV7-2 and TRBJ1-1, with a possible D match to TRBD1 (6 bases). Looked up from germline, CDR1 is SGHTA and CDR2 is FQGNSA. The V end was cut by 4 bases, the J end by 7 bases, with 7 bases between. CDR3 length equals 11 residues. The CDR3 protein is CASSYRDEAFF. In nucleotides, the CDR3 is TGTGCCAGCAGCTACAGGGATGAAGCTTTCTTT.

The CDR3 nucleotides are TGTGCCAGTAGTATAGGTCCAGGTGGAGGAAATGAGCAGTTCTTC. It is translated as CASSIGPGGGNEQFF. The chain couples TRBV19 to TRBJ2-1; D is perhaps TRBD2 (5 bases). The CDR3 contains 15 residues. The V gene lost 1 base and the J gene lost 7 bases, with 14 bases spanning the gap. Germline values: CDR1 LNHDA, CDR2 SQIVND (reference sequence). Full variable domain (rest looked up from reference TRBV19 and TRBJ2-1): DGGITQSPKYLFRKEGQNVTLSCEQNLNHDAMYWYRQDPGQGLRLIYYSQIVNDFQKGDIAEGYSVSREKKESFPLTVTSAQKNPTAFYLCASSIGPGGGNEQFFGPGTRLTVL.